This T cell receptor beta chain was documented in a study of response to subunit inactivated influenza vaccine. The CDR3 length is 15 residues. V lost 0 bases and J lost 1, with 9 bases in between. CDR1 is SGHVS and CDR2 is FQNEAQ in the germline V gene. TCRdb used MiXCR to reprocess the RT-PCR reads, holding one entry per CDR3 protein. The sample has some 300,000 distinct CDR3 sequences, roughly 20% seen once; the top ten hold about a tenth. This clonotype was counted only a few times. The antigen is unknown. Study observations and caveats: Few new T cells, the authors suggested, are recruited by each seasonal influenza vaccination.

The chain carries TRBV7-8 and TRBJ1-1; D is unclear. The sample was PBMCs from blood, taken approximately 20 months after vaccination. The source is a man aged 45 to 75 who received an inactivated influenza vaccine. The CDR3 sequence is CASSLAKGGNTEAFF. As DNA, the CDR3 is TGTGCCAGCAGCTTAGCGAAAGGAGGGAACACTGAAGCTTTCTTT.